These T cell receptor beta chains were read from a single sample in a study of blood T cell repertoires in COVID-19. Here immunoSEQ multiplex PCR was the method, and the copy in TCRdb shows in-frame clones only, minus some. The sample lists about 44,000 clones, 84% occurring once. Sample: peripheral blood. The receptors derive from a human donor in a cohort sampled during active COVID-19. The CDR3 runs from the conserved cysteine through the conserved F or W. The D gene is left open where the match is weak. Part of the rows lack a size; the others show once, few, many or a class for expanded clones.

TRBV4-1	TRBJ2-1	TRBD1	NA	TGCGCCAGCAGCCAAACAGGGGGCGGCAATTACAATGAGCAGTTCTTC	CASSQTGGGNYNEQFF
TRBV9	TRBJ1-1	NA	NA	TGTGCCAGCAGCGTAAGCGGGCCTTTCGCCTTGAACACTGAAGCTTTCTTT	CASSVSGPFALNTEAFF
TRBV6-5	TRBJ2-7	NA	NA	TGTGCCAGCCGGGGGACAGAAAACTACGAGCAGTACTTC	CASRGTENYEQYF
TRBV9	TRBJ2-3	NA	NA	TGTGCCAGCAGCGTAGCCGGGGTCGGGACAGATACGCAGTATTTT	CASSVAGVGTDTQYF
TRBV11-2	TRBJ1-6	TRBD1	NA	TGTGCCAGCAGGGCAGGGGGCCTTATTGGTGATTCACCCCTCCACTTT	CASRAGGLIGDSPLHF
TRBV19	TRBJ1-6	TRBD1	NA	TGTGCCAGTAGCGACAGGGAGAATTCACCCCTCCACTTT	CASSDRENSPLHF
TRBV6-2/TRBV6-3	TRBJ2-1	TRBD2	once	TGTGCCAGCAGCCCTGGACTAGCGGGGGGGTATTATGAGCAGTTCTTC	CASSPGLAGGYYEQFF
TRBV5-1	TRBJ2-7	TRBD2	NA	TGCGCCAGCAGCTTGGCTGAACGGGTAGGACTAGCAGCATCCTACGAGCAGTACTTC	CASSLAERVGLAASYEQYF
TRBV5-1	TRBJ1-5	NA	NA	TGCGCCAGCAGCGCGGGCGTCGGCAATCAGCCCCAGCATTTT	CASSAGVGNQPQHF
TRBV29-1	TRBJ1-3	TRBD1	NA	TGCAGCGTTGAAGACCAGGGGGCTGGAAACACCATATATTTT	CSVEDQGAGNTIYF